One sample yielded the 24 T cell receptor beta chains listed below, sequenced in a study of cytomegalovirus exposure and HLA in healthy donors (dated by TCRdb to about 2017). Library creation used the immunoSEQ multiplex PCR assay. For the multiplex PCR, a mixture combining 60 forward primers for TCR Vbeta segments and 13 reverse primers for TCR Jbeta segments was used. Not all clones reach the TCRdb copy of this immuneACCESS table, which keeps in-frame sequences only. Checked studies attribute under half of the gap to unresolved V genes and leave the rest unexplained. The sample includes 100,000 to 120,000 clones, with around 78% observed a single time. The biggest ten clones account for under 1.5% of the sample. The sequencing input was PBMCs. The receptors derive from a woman in her twenties or thirties in good health and CMV-seronegative.

This clone turned up a few times. V and J are TRBV29-1 and TRBJ2-7, with a weak D call TRBD2 (5 bases). V shed 3 bases and J shed 3 bases, with 9 bases lying between them. This CDR3 spans 12 amino acids. Per the germline V gene, CDR1 is SQVTM and CDR2 is ANQGSEA. DNA for the CDR3: TGCAGCGTTGAGACCCGGGACTACGAGCAGTACTTC. This codes for CSVETRDYEQYF.

This chain joins TRBV28 and TRBJ1-1; 7 bases match TRBD1. The CDR3 has 14 amino acids. Per the germline V gene, CDR1 is MDHEN and CDR2 is SYDVKM. J lost 7 bases, V lost 2 bases, and 7 bases had no gene match. The CDR3 region has the DNA TGTGCCAGCAGTTTACGGACAGGTTTTAATGAAGCTTTCTTT. Translation: CASSLRTGFNEAFF.

The count of this clone is one. An end of the junction does not agree with germline; a read error may underlie this. The genes are TRBV6-4 and TRBJ1-5, with TRBD1 matching over 7 bases. Germline loops: CDR1 MRHNA, CDR2 SNTAGT. The CDR3 runs 15 residues. The CDR3 is CAGSGQENYNQPQHF. The CDR3 DNA is TGTGCCGGCAGTGGACAGGAGAATTACAATCAGCCCCAGCATTTT.

The chain links TRBV29-1 to TRBJ1-2, with 9 bases lining up with TRBD1. CDR3 length: 16 residues. Trimming at V came to 3 bases and at J to 2 bases, leaving 10 bases not matched to a gene. The germline gives CDR1 SQVTM, CDR2 ANQGSEA. In DNA form, the CDR3 reads TGCAGCGTTGATTCCCGGGGACAGGGAGGGAACTATGGCTACACCTTC. The encoded protein is CSVDSRGQGGNYGYTF.

This clone was recorded once. V gene TRBV2 combines with J gene TRBJ2-1; D is ambiguous. The CDR3 contains 14 residues. CDR1 is SNHLY, CDR2 FYNNEI, per germline. Trimming cost V 3 bases and J 7 bases, with 13 bases left between them. Written as DNA, the CDR3 is TGTGCCAGCAGTGATCAAGATACGCAGAATGAGCAGTTCTTC. Protein sequence: CASSDQDTQNEQFF.

This clone was observed a few times. The CDR3 bases are TGTGCCAGCAGCGTAAGAGCGGGGGGGCGAGAGACCCAGTACTTC. This translates into CASSVRAGGRETQYF. The chain combines TRBV9 with TRBJ2-5; 10 nucleotides line up with TRBD2. The germline V gene encodes CDR1 SGDLS and CDR2 YYNGEE. The CDR3 covers 15 residues. Trimming removed 1 base from V and 4 bases from J; junction bases left unmatched: 4.

This clone was recorded only once. The V gene is TRBV30, the J gene TRBJ2-7; TRBD1 is a possible D gene (6 bases). Germline assignment: CDR1 GTSNPN and CDR2 SVGIG (reference sequence). This CDR3 is built from 20 residues. V lost 0 bases, J lost 0 bases, and 27 bases lay in between. The CDR3 region is CAWSVSPDRSEVSPSYEQYF. CDR3 coding DNA: TGTGCCTGGAGTGTTTCCCCTGACAGGTCGGAGGTTAGTCCCTCCTACGAGCAGTACTTC.

The chain combines TRBV4-3 with TRBJ1-1; D ambiguous. The CDR3 loop spans 14 amino acids. V lost 2 bases and J lost 1, with 8 bases in between. Germline assignment: CDR1 LGHNA and CDR2 YSLEER. This chain's CDR3 is CASSQYSANTEAFF. The CDR3, as DNA: TGCGCCAGCAGCCAATACAGTGCGAACACTGAAGCTTTCTTT.

V is TRBV27 and J is TRBJ1-4; D is uncertain. There are 14 residues in the CDR3. Germline loops: CDR1 MNHEY, CDR2 SMNVEV (reference sequence). V was shortened by 3 bases and J by 8 bases, with 13 bases between the two germline ends. The CDR3 coding sequence is TGTGCCAGCAGTTTCGTGGGATCGGGGGAAAAACTGTTTTTT. Protein product: CASSFVGSGEKLFF.

This clone was counted between two and nine times. The chain couples TRBV30 to TRBJ1-1; 7 nucleotides match TRBD1. Germline CDR1 and CDR2: GTSNPN and SVGIG (reference sequence). The CDR3 covers 15 residues. V was clipped by 3 bases and J by 2 bases; unmatched bases: 9. The CDR3 is CAWRFQGQINTEAFF. DNA for the CDR3: TGTGCCTGGAGGTTCCAGGGACAGATAAACACTGAAGCTTTCTTT.

V and J are TRBV18 and TRBJ2-2; D is unclear. Germline loops: CDR1 KGHSH, CDR2 LQKENI. This CDR3 comprises 14 residues. The V gene lost 3 bases and the J gene lost 2 bases, with 7 bases spanning the gap. The CDR3 coding sequence is TGTGCCAGCTCACCGGCGGATAACACCGGGGAGCTGTTTTTT. Translated, it gives CASSPADNTGELFF.

The V call is TRBV1, the J call TRBJ1-2; TRBD1, the D gene given by the table, was not confirmed from the DNA. TRBV1 is designated a pseudogene. The CDR3 sequence is 19 residues long. The CDR3 coding sequence is TGCACCAGCAGCACGGCTCGACAGGGGGCGCAAGCCTGTAACTATGGCTACACCTTC. Translated, it gives CTSSTARQGAQACNYGYTF.

This chain joins TRBV2 and TRBJ2-6; TRBD1 matches 11 bases. This CDR3 is 18 amino acids long. Germline V gene data show CDR1 as SNHLY and CDR2 as FYNNEI. J gave up 0 bases and V 6 bases, and 7 bases lay outside the gene matches. Written as DNA, the CDR3 is TGTGCCAGCAGGATGGGACAGGGGGTCTTCTCTGGGGCCAACGTCCTGACTTTC. Translation gives CASRMGQGVFSGANVLTF.

The table lists this clone with a few counts. The rearrangement joins TRBV9 to TRBJ2-1; TRBD1 might be the D (6 bases). V lost 5 bases, J lost 4 bases, and 10 bases lay in between. Germline V lookup: CDR1 SGDLS, CDR2 YYNGEE. CDR3 length equals 13 residues. The CDR3 region has the DNA TGTGCCAGCAGTCGACAGGCATACAATGAGCAGTTCTTC. Amino acids: CASSRQAYNEQFF. Supplemented by reference TRBV9 and TRBJ2-1, the full variable domain reads DSGVTQTPKHLITATGQRVTLRCSPRSGDLSVYWYQQSLDQGLQFLIQYYNGEERAKGNILERFSAQQFPDLHSELNLSSLELGDSALYFCASSRQAYNEQFFGPGTRLTVL.

The count of this clone is one. V usage is TRBV14 and J usage is TRBJ2-3; maybe TRBD2 (5 bases). CDR1 SGHDN and CDR2 FVKESK come from the germline V gene. Between the trimmed V and J ends, which lost 1 base and 6 bases, there was a span of 17 bases. The CDR3 is 16 amino acids. CDR3 loop: CASSQVRVGVVDTQYF. The CDR3 bases are TGTGCCAGCAGCCAAGTCCGGGTCGGGGTTGTGGATACGCAGTATTTT.

This clone was picked up a small number of times. The chain carries TRBV27 and TRBJ1-4; D unclear. The CDR3 totals 13 residues. Trimming left V 5 bases short and J 8 bases short, with 12 bases between. The V gene's germline CDR1 is MNHEY and CDR2 SMNVEV (reference sequence). The CDR3 nucleotides read TGTGCCAGCAGTACCGCGGGCCCAGAAAAACTGTTTTTT. Translating gives CASSTAGPEKLFF.

This clone has a handful of counts. The chain joins TRBV18 to TRBJ1-3; 8 bases fit TRBD1. CDR1 and CDR2 (germline): KGHSH, LQKENI. V was pared by 6 bases and J by 6 bases, with 10 bases of the junction left unmatched. The CDR3 has 15 residues. CDR3 in DNA: TGTGCCAGCTCCGGACGAACGGGACAGGAAAACACCATATATTTT. It translates to CASSGRTGQENTIYF.

The chain links TRBV6-6 to TRBJ1-2; D may be TRBD1 (5 bases). Germline V lookup: CDR1 MNHNY, CDR2 SVGAGI (reference sequence). CDR3 length: 15 amino acids. Trimming stripped 5 bases from V and 3 bases from J, with 16 bases between. This chain's CDR3 is CASSSQGLNYYGYTF. DNA for the CDR3: TGTGCCAGCAGTAGTCAGGGTCTAAACTACTATGGCTACACCTTC.

This rearrangement joins TRBV9 to TRBJ2-3; weak D call: TRBD2 (6 bases). This CDR3 region has 15 residues. CDR1 SGDLS and CDR2 YYNGEE come from the germline V gene. The germline V and J ends were trimmed by 0 bases and 3 bases, with 11 bases remaining between them. The CDR3 DNA reads TGTGCCAGCAGCGTAGAGGGAGGTGGGACAGATACGCAGTATTTT. Translated, it gives CASSVEGGGTDTQYF.

The chain has TRBV29-1 and TRBJ1-1; D uncertain. The V end lost 4 bases, the J end lost 8 bases, and 8 bases lay between the germline ends. Germline V lookup: CDR1 SQVTM, CDR2 ANQGSEA. The length of the CDR3 is 10 residues. CDR3 sequence: CSVVGVEAFF. The CDR3 nucleotides are TGCAGCGTTGTGGGAGTCGAAGCTTTCTTT.

The chain uses TRBV29-1 and TRBJ2-5; TRBD2 matches at 8 bases. The DNA end favors TRBJ2-7, so the J call may be wrong. In germline, CDR1 is SQVTM, CDR2 ANQGSEA. CDR3 length: 13 amino acids. The CDR3, as DNA: TGCAGCGTTGTCGCGGGAGGCTTATACGAGCAGTACTTC. It yields the protein CSVVAGGLYEQYF.

The chain joins TRBV5-6 to TRBJ1-2; D possibly corresponds to TRBD1 (5 bases). This CDR3 is 13 amino acids long. Between the trimmed V and J ends, which lost 0 bases and 6 bases, there was a span of 9 bases. The germline CDR1 and CDR2 sequences are SGHDT and YYEEEE. This CDR3 reads CASSLAAGNGYTF. Here the CDR3 DNA reads TGTGCCAGCAGCTTGGCTGCAGGGAATGGCTACACCTTC.

This rearrangement joins TRBV23-1 to TRBJ1-2; perhaps TRBD1 as D (5 bases). TRBV23-1 is reported as an ORF; its role is uncertain. Trimming shortened V by 8 bases and J by 8 bases, and 21 bases separated the two germline ends. The CDR3 loop spans 14 amino acids. The CDR3 reads CASCPGRVECGYTF. CDR3 nucleotides: TGCGCCAGCTGCCCCGGCAGGGTTGAGTGCGGCTACACCTTC.

The chain employs TRBV7-3 and TRBJ2-1; the match to TRBD2 covers 8 bases. Germline CDR1 and CDR2: SGHTA and FQGTGA. CDR3 length: 14 amino acids. The junction had 7 bases not matched to a gene; V was cut back by 5 bases and J by 7 bases. The CDR3, as DNA: TGTGCCAGCAGCACGGGACTAGGATATAATGAGCAGTTCTTC. Translating it yields CASSTGLGYNEQFF. The full variable domain, rest sourced from reference TRBV7-3 and TRBJ2-1, is GAGVSQTPSNKVTEKGKYVELRCDPISGHTALYWYRQSLGQGPEFLIYFQGTGAADDSGLPNDRFFAVRPEGSVSTLKIQRTERGDSAVYLCASSTGLGYNEQFFGPGTRLTVL.